The 7 T cell receptor beta chains in this list originate from one sample, sequenced in a study of a mutant IDH1 vaccine in newly diagnosed glioma. Time point denoted: week 23, last vaccination. With topical imiquimod, each dose of the vaccine consisted of 300 ug of mutant IDH1 20-mer peptide. Clones were read by immunoSEQ multiplex PCR, and TCRdb kept only the in-frame ones, dropping some. Of roughly 76,000 clones listed, 85% are singletons. These receptors have no identified antigens. The material sequenced was PBMCs, taken from a glioma patient whose treatment included an IDH1 peptide vaccine. These receptors were taken from a man younger than 45 with glioma. Some clones in this sample may be carry-over from other donors' samples.

The CDR3 reads CASSRGIGAGGNTIYF. The DNA for the CDR3 is TGTGCCAGCAGCCGAGGGATCGGGGCTGGTGGAAACACCATATATTTT. The chain links TRBV7-8 to TRBJ1-3; tentatively, D is TRBD1 (5 bases). V was clipped by 5 bases and J by 3 bases, with 17 bases between them. This CDR3 has 16 amino acids. Germline lookup yields CDR1 SGHVS and CDR2 FQNEAQ.

This clone has a handful of counts. The rearrangement uses TRBV6-5 and TRBJ1-2; 8 bases map to TRBD1. CDR3 length equals 14 residues. V lost 6 bases, J lost 4 bases, and 7 bases stayed unmatched. The germline gives CDR1 MNHEY, CDR2 SVGAGI. The CDR3 region is CASSEQGGPYGYTF. The DNA for the CDR3 is TGTGCCAGCAGCGAACAGGGGGGCCCCTATGGCTACACCTTC.

Only one count was recorded for this clone. The V gene is TRBV9, the J gene TRBJ1-2; 9 bases are a match to TRBD1. With V trimmed by 4 bases and J by 5 bases, 12 bases remained unmatched. Germline V gives CDR1 SGDLS, CDR2 YYNGEE. The CDR3 spans 16 residues. The CDR3 spells CASSRSGQGRKYGYTF. The DNA of the CDR3 is TGTGCCAGCAGCCGAAGTGGACAGGGGAGGAAGTATGGCTACACCTTC.

This clone was seen a single time. CDR3 in DNA: TGTGCCAGCAGTGAAAATGGAGTGGCTAATGAAAAACTGTTTTTT. It translates to CASSENGVANEKLFF. J is TRBJ1-4 and V is TRBV2; D ambiguous. CDR1 and CDR2 (germline): SNHLY, FYNNEI. The CDR3 is made up of 15 amino acids. V was trimmed by 2 bases and J by 3 bases, leaving 10 bases between them. Full variable domain (missing parts from reference TRBV2 and TRBJ1-4): EPEVTQTPSHQVTQMGQEVILRCVPISNHLYFYWYRQILGQKVEFLVSFYNNEISEKSEIFDDQFSVERPDGSNFTLKIRSTKLEDSAMYFCASSENGVANEKLFFGSGTQLSVL.

The chain links TRBV7-6 to TRBJ1-5, with D hard to call. CDR3 length: 14 amino acids. Germline CDR1 and CDR2: SGHVS and FNYEAQ. The V end was cut by 4 bases, the J end by 7 bases, with 14 bases between. Written as DNA, the CDR3 is TGTGCCAGCAGCTCCGGACCTGTCGGACAGCCCCAGCATTTT. Translation: CASSSGPVGQPQHF.

The chain is built from TRBV4-2 and TRBJ2-4; 8 bases are shared with TRBD2. Germline V gene data show CDR1 as LGHNA and CDR2 as YNFKEQ. The CDR3 loop spans 15 amino acids. J gave up 6 bases and V 0 bases, and 4 bases lay outside the gene matches. The chain's CDR3 is CASSQDSGGVNIQYF. In nucleotides, the CDR3 is TGTGCCAGCAGCCAAGATTCGGGAGGGGTAAACATTCAGTACTTC.

The V and J genes are TRBV14 and TRBJ2-2; TRBD1 matches 8 bases. The junction had 2 bases not matched to a gene; V was cut back by 1 base and J by 7 bases. CDR1 SGHDN and CDR2 FVKESK come from the germline V gene. The CDR3 has 14 residues. In DNA form, the CDR3 reads TGTGCCAGCAGCCAAGCAGGGGGCGTCGGGGAGCTGTTTTTT. This translates into CASSQAGGVGELFF.